This T cell receptor beta chain was captured by sequencing in a study of PD-1 blockade in mismatch repair-deficient tumors (dated by TCRdb to 2015 to 2018). In the study overall: The trial enrolled 65 to 100 consecutive patients with under 15 mismatch repair-deficient cancer types between late 2013 and late 2016, all previously treated and progressing. Deep sequencing of TCR CDR3 regions was used to track tumor-associated T cell clones in peripheral blood of patients responding to PD-1 blockade.

Mismatch repair deficiency was established in every enrolled patient by polymerase chain reaction or immunohistochemistry. Three patients who responded to pembrolizumab therapy underwent TCR sequencing. The phase II trial prospectively tested pembrolizumab PD-1 blockade in advanced mismatch repair-deficient cancers regardless of tissue of origin. Peripheral blood T cell samples were gathered serially, both before PD-1 blockade started and at multiple time points afterward. Blood sampling times were reported as weeks after the first pembrolizumab dose. CDR1 and CDR2 are drawn from the germline V gene: SGDLS, YYNGEE. The CDR3 spans 17 residues, from the cysteine through the phenylalanine. The kept DNA is CDR3 alone, 51 bases in frame from the first base. V has 4 bases trimmed and J has 5 bases trimmed; junction bases matching no gene number 10. Libraries were prepared through the immunoSEQ multiplex PCR assay. TCRdb's version of the immuneACCESS table is confined to in-frame rearrangements and falls short of the full clone set. An unresolved V gene accounts for under half of the shortfall where checked; the remainder is of unknown origin. This sample has tens of thousands of clones in its table, and approximately 88% of those were observed once. The ten most abundant clones make up roughly 13% of the sample.

Overall study results and their limits: Rapid expansion after pembrolizumab followed by contraction, generally before radiologic responses, was shown by tumor-resident clones, which were often undetectable in blood before treatment.

Concerning this clone: No antigen is known for it. Base-call qualities are not available, and no considerably larger clone is one nucleotide away.

The input for sequencing was peripheral blood, taken 52 weeks after starting pembrolizumab. The sequence was collected from an adult with mismatch repair-deficient cancer. The chain links TRBV9 with TRBJ2-5; the central 14 bases match TRBD2. The base sequence is TGTGCCAGCAGCTCTGGGACTAGCGGGAGAGGTCGCGAGACCCAGTACTTC. Translated, it gives CASSSGTSGRGRETQYF.